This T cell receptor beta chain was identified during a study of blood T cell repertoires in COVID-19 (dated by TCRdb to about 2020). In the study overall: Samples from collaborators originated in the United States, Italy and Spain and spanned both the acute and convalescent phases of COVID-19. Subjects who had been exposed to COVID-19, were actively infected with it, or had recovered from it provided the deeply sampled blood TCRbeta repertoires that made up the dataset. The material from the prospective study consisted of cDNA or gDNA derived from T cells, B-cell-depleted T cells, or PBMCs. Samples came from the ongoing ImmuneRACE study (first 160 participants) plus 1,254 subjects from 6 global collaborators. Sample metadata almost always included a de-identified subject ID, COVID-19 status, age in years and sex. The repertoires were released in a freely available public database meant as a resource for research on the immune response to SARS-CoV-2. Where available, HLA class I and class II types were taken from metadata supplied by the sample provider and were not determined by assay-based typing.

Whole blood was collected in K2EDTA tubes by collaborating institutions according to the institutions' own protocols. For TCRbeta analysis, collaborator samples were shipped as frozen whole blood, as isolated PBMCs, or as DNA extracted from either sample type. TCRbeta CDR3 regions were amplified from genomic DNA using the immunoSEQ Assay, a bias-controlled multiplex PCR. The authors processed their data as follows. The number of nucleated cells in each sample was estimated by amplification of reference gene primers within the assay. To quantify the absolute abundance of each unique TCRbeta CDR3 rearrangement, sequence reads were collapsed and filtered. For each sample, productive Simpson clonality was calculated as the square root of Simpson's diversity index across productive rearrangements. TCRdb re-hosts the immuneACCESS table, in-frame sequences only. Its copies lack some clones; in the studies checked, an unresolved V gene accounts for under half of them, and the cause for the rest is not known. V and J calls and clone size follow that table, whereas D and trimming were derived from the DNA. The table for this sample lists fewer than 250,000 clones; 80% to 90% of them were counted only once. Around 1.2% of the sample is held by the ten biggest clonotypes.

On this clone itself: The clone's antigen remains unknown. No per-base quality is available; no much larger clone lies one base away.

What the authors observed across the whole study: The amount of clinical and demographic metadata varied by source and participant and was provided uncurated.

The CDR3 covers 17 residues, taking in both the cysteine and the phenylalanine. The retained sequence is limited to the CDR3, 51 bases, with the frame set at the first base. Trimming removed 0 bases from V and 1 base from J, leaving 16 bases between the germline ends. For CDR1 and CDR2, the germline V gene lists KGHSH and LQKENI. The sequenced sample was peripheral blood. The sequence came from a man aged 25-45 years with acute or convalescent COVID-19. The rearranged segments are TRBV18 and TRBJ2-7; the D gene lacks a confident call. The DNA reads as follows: TGTGCCAGCTCACCACCCGCGGTCACCGAAATATCCTACGAGCAGTACTTC. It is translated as CASSPPAVTEISYEQYF.